One and the same sample provided the 9 T cell receptor beta chains below, sequenced in a study of cytomegalovirus exposure and HLA in healthy donors. In the PCR, 60 Vbeta and 13 Jbeta primers were used. The table came from immunoSEQ multiplex PCR; TCRdb's copy has only in-frame clones and leaves some out. The sample data list some 46,000 clones. The sample taken for sequencing was PBMCs. These receptor sequences come from a male donor in good health and CMV-seronegative.

This rearrangement joins TRBV27 to TRBJ2-1; 8 nucleotides align to TRBD1. The CDR3 contains 15 residues. The germline V gene has CDR1 MNHEY and CDR2 SMNVEV (reference sequence). J was trimmed by 1 base and V by 4 bases; bases with no gene match: 3. The CDR3 coding sequence is TGTGCCAGCAGTTCGGGGACAGGTTCCTACAATGAGCAGTTCTTC. It yields the protein CASSSGTGSYNEQFF.

The CDR3 here is CASSLDGRTRRQETQYF. CDR3 sequence (DNA): TGCGCCAGCAGCTTGGACGGGAGGACCCGGAGGCAAGAGACCCAGTACTTC. This rearrangement joins TRBV5-1 to TRBJ2-5; 7 bases map to TRBD2. V shed 0 bases and J 2 bases; nucleotides not matched to a gene: 10. Per the germline V gene, CDR1 is SGHRS and CDR2 is YFSETQ. The CDR3 sequence is 17 residues long. Full variable domain (remainder filled in from reference TRBV5-1 and TRBJ2-5): KAGVTQTPRYLIKTRGQQVTLSCSPISGHRSVSWYQQTPGQGLQFLFEYFSETQRNKGNFPGRFSGRQFSNSRSEMNVSTLELGDSALYLCASSLDGRTRRQETQYFGPGTRLLVL.

The gene calls are TRBV19 and TRBJ2-2; 10 bases fit TRBD2. CDR1 LNHDA and CDR2 SQIVND come from the germline V gene (reference sequence). Trimming cost V 4 bases and J 4 bases; bases outside gene matches: 3. CDR3 length: 15 residues. The DNA for the CDR3 is TGTGCCAGTAGTACTGGGACTAGCGCCACCGGGGAGCTGTTTTTT. Encoded protein: CASSTGTSATGELFF. Full variable domain (outside the CDR3, taken from reference TRBV19 and TRBJ2-2): DGGITQSPKYLFRKEGQNVTLSCEQNLNHDAMYWYRQDPGQGLRLIYYSQIVNDFQKGDIAEGYSVSREKKESFPLTVTSAQKNPTAFYLCASSTGTSATGELFFGEGSRLTVL.

The chain uses TRBV5-1 and TRBJ2-7, with 8 positions matching TRBD1. Looked up from germline, CDR1 is SGHRS and CDR2 is YFSETQ. V was pared by 5 bases and J by 6 bases, with 10 bases of the junction left unmatched. This CDR3 is 14 amino acids long. Written as DNA, the CDR3 is TGCGCCAGCAGGGCTCCGGAACAGGGGGGCGAGCAGTACTTC. Amino acids: CASRAPEQGGEQYF.

The V gene is TRBV5-6, the J gene TRBJ2-5; D is unresolved. CDR3 length: 14 residues. V lost 4 bases to trimming and J lost 2 bases, with 12 bases between them. Per the germline V gene, CDR1 is SGHDT and CDR2 is YYEEEE. The CDR3 sequence is CASSPPSGQETQYF. DNA of the CDR3: TGTGCCAGCAGCCCGCCTTCAGGACAAGAGACCCAGTACTTC.

The gene calls are TRBV18 and TRBJ2-1; weak D call: TRBD2 (6 bases). The germline V gene has CDR1 KGHSH and CDR2 LQKENI. This CDR3 spans 14 amino acids. The V and J ends lost 5 bases and 4 bases respectively, with 12 bases between them. The CDR3 bases are TGTGCCAGCTCAGAGTACCGGGGGTACAATGAGCAGTTCTTC. The encoded protein is CASSEYRGYNEQFF.

This chain uses TRBV7-3 with TRBJ2-3; D is unresolved. This CDR3 spans 12 amino acids. Trimming stripped 4 bases from V and 5 bases from J, with 7 bases between. In germline, CDR1 is SGHTA, CDR2 FQGTGA. CDR3 in amino acids: CASSSSGDTQYF. The CDR3 coding sequence is TGTGCCAGCAGCTCCTCGGGAGATACGCAGTATTTT.

The chain recombines TRBV27 with TRBJ1-4, with 7 positions matching TRBD1. The CDR3 is 15 residues long. V trimming: 5 bases; J trimming: 3 bases; junction bases outside the gene matches: 6. Germline V gene data show CDR1 as MNHEY and CDR2 as SMNVEV (reference sequence). CDR3 coding DNA: TGTGCCAGCAGTGACGGACAGGCGCCTAATGAAAAACTGTTTTTT. It yields the protein CASSDGQAPNEKLFF. Complete variable domain (other parts from reference TRBV27 and TRBJ1-4): EAQVTQNPRYLITVTGKKLTVTCSQNMNHEYMSWYRQDPGLGLRQIYYSMNVEVTDKGDVPEGYKVSRKEKRNFPLILESPSPNQTSLYFCASSDGQAPNEKLFFGSGTQLSVL.

J is TRBJ2-3 and V is TRBV1; the listed D gene, TRBD1, was not tested against the DNA. TRBV1 counts as a pseudogene. The CDR3 has 18 residues. CDR3 loop: CTSSQPPRQDSSADTQYF. DNA of the CDR3: TGCACCAGCAGCCAGCCCCCTCGGCAGGACAGTTCTGCAGATACGCAGTATTTT.